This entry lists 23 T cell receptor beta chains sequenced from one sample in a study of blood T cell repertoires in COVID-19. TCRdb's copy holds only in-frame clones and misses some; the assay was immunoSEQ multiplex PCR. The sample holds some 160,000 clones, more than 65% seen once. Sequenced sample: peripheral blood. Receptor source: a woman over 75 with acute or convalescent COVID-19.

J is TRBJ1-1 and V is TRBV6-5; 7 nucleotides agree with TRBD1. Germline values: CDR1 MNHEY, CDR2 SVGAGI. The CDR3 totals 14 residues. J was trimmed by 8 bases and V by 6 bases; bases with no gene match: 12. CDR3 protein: CASSPIQRGREAFF. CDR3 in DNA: TGTGCCAGCAGCCCCATTCAAAGGGGGCGGGAAGCTTTCTTT.

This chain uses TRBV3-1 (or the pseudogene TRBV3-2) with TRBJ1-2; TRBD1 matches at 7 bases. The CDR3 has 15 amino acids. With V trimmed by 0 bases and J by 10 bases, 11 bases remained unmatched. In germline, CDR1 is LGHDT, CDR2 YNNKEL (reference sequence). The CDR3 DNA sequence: TGTGCCAGCAGCCAAGAAACGTTTTGGGACAGTAACTACACCTTC. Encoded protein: CASSQETFWDSNYTF.

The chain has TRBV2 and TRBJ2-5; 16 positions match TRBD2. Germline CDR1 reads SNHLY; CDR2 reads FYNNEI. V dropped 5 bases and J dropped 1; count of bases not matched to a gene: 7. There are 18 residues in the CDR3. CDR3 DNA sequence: TGTGCCAGCAGTCGACAGGGACTAGCGGGAGGGATCCAAGAGACCCAGTACTTC. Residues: CASSRQGLAGGIQETQYF.

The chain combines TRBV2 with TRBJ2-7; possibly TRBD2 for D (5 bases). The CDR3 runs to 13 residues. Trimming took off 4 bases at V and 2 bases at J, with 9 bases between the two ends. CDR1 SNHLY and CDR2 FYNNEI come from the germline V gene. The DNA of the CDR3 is TGTGCCAGCAGTGCGGGGTTTCCCTACGAGCAGTACTTC. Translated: CASSAGFPYEQYF. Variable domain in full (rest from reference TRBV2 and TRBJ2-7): EPEVTQTPSHQVTQMGQEVILRCVPISNHLYFYWYRQILGQKVEFLVSFYNNEISEKSEIFDDQFSVERPDGSNFTLKIRSTKLEDSAMYFCASSAGFPYEQYFGPGTRLTVT.

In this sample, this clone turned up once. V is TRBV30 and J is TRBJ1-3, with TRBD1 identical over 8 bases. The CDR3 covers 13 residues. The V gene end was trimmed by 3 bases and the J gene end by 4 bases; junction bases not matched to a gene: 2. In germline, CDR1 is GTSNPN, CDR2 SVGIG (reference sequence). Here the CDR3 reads CAWSPGGGNTIYF. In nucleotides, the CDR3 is TGTGCCTGGAGCCCAGGGGGCGGAAACACCATATATTTT.

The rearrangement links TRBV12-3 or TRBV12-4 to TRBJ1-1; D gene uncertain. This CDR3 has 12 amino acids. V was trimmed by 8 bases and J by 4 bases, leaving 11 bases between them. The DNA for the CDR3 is TGTGCCAGCGCTTTCCGGGGCACTGAAGCTTTCTTT. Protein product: CASAFRGTEAFF.

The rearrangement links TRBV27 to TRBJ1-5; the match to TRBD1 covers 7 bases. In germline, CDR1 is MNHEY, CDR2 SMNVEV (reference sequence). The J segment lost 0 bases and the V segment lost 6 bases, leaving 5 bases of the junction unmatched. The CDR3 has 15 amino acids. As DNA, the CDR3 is TGTGCCAGCAGGACAGGGACTTATAGCAATCAGCCCCAGCATTTT. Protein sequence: CASRTGTYSNQPQHF.

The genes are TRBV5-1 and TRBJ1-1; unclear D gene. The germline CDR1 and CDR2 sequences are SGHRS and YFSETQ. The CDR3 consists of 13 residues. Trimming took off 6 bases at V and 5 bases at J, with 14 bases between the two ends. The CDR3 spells CASTEGVETEAFF. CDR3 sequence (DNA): TGCGCCAGCACTGAGGGAGTGGAGACTGAAGCTTTCTTT.

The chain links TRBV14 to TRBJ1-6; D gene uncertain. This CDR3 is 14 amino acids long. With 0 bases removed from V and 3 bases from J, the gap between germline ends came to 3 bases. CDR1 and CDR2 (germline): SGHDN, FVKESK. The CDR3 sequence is CASSQDYYNSPLHF. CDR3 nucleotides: TGTGCCAGCAGCCAAGATTACTATAATTCACCCCTCCACTTT. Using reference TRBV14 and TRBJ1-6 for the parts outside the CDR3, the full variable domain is EAGVTQFPSHSVIEKGQTVTLRCDPISGHDNLYWYRRVMGKEIKFLLHFVKESKQDESGMPNNRFLAERTGGTYSTLKVQPAELEDSGVYFCASSQDYYNSPLHFGNGTRLTVT.

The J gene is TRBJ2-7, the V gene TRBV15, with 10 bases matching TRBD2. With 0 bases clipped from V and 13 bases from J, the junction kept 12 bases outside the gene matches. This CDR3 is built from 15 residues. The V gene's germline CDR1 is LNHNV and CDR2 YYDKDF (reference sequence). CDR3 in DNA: TGTGCCACCAGCAGAGATCAGCTAGCGGGAGATCCCACTTACTTC. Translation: CATSRDQLAGDPTYF.

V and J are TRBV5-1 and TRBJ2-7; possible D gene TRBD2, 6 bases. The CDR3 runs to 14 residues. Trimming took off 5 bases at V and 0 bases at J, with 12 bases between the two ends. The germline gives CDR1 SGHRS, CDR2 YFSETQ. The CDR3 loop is CASRSGGDSYEQYF. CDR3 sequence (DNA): TGCGCCAGCAGAAGTGGAGGGGACTCCTACGAGCAGTACTTC.

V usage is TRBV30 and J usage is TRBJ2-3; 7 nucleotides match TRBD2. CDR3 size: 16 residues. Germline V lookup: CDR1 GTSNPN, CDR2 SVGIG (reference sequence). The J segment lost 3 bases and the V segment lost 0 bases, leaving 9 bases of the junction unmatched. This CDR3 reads CAWSVRGGRSTDTQYF. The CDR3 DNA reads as TGTGCCTGGAGTGTACGGGGCGGGAGATCGACAGATACGCAGTATTTT.

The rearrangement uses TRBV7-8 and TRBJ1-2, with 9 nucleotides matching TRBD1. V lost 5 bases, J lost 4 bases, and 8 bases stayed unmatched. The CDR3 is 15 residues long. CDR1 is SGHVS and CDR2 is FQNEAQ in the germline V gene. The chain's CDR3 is CASSAGTGPFYGYTF. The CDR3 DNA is TGTGCCAGCAGCGCCGGGACAGGGCCTTTCTATGGCTACACCTTC.

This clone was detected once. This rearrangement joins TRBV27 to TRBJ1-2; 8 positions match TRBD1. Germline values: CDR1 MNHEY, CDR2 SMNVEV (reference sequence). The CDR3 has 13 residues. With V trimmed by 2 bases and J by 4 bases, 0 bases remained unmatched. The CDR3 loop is CASSLDRGYGYTF. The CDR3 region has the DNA TGTGCCAGCAGTTTAGACAGGGGCTATGGCTACACCTTC.

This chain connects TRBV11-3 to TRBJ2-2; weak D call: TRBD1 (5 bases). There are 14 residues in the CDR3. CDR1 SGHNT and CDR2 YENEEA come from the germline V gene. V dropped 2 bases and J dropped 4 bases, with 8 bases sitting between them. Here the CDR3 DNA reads TGTGCCAGCAGCTTAAGTCAGGGCACCGGGGAGCTGTTTTTT. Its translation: CASSLSQGTGELFF.

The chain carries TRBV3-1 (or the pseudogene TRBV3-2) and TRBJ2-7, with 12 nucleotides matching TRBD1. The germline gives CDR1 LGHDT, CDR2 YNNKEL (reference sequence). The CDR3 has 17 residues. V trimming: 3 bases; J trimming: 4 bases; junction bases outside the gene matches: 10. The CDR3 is CASSHAPGQGALYEQYF. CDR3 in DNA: TGTGCCAGCAGCCATGCACCGGGACAGGGGGCGTTGTACGAGCAGTACTTC.

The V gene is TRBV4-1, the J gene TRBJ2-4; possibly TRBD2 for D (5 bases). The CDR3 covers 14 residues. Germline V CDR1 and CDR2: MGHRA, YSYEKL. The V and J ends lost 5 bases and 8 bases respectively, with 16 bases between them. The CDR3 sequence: CASSALGTSYIQYF. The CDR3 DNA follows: TGCGCCAGCAGCGCTCTGGGAACTAGTTACATTCAGTACTTC.

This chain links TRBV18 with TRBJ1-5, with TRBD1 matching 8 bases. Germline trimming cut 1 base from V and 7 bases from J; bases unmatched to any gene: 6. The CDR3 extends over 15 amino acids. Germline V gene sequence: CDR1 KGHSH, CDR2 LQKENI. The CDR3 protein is CASSPRQGAAQPQHF. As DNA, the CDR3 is TGTGCCAGCTCACCACGTCAGGGGGCAGCCCAGCCCCAGCATTTT.

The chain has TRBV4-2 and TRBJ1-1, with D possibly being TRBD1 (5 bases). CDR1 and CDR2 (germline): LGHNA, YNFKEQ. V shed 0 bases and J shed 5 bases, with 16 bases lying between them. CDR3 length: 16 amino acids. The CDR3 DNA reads TGTGCCAGCAGCCAAGAAGCGGCAGGGAGGAGGACTGAAGCTTTCTTT. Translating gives CASSQEAAGRRTEAFF.

CDR3 DNA sequence: TGTGCCTGTAGCTCTAGCGACGGCGGAGAGCAGTACTTC. This codes for CACSSSDGGEQYF. The rearrangement joins TRBV30 to TRBJ2-7, with TRBD2 as a possible D gene (6 bases). The CDR3 sequence is 13 residues long. Germline V CDR1 and CDR2: GTSNPN, SVGIG (reference sequence). Trimming pared 6 bases from V and 7 bases from J, leaving 19 bases between.

CDR3 protein: CASSPRGSGEQYF. DNA for the CDR3: TGTGCCAGCAGCCCCCGCGGGTCGGGCGAGCAGTACTTC. The chain is built from TRBV5-4 and TRBJ2-7; D is perhaps TRBD2 (5 bases). Trimming shortened V by 4 bases and J by 6 bases, and 14 bases separated the two germline ends. This CDR3 spans 13 amino acids. Germline V gene sequence: CDR1 SGHNT, CDR2 YYREEE (reference sequence).

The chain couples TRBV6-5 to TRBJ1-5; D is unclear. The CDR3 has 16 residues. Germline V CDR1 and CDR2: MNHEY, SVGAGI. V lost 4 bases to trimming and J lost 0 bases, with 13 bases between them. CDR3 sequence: CASSLTETYSNQPQHF. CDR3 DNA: TGTGCCAGCAGTTTAACAGAGACCTATAGCAATCAGCCCCAGCATTTT.

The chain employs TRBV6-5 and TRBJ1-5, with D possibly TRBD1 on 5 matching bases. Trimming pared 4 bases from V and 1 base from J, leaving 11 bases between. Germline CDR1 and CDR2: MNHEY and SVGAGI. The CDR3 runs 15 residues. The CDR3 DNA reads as TGTGCCAGCAGTTCCGACAGCTCGAGCAATCAGCCCCAGCATTTT. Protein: CASSSDSSSNQPQHF.